These 20 T cell receptor beta chains were sequenced from one sample in a study of blood T cell repertoires in COVID-19. The repertoire was sequenced with immunoSEQ multiplex PCR; TCRdb's copy has only in-frame clones and lacks some. There are about 42,000 clones in the sample; about 85% occur only once, and roughly 13% lies in the top ten. Sequencing was done on a sample of peripheral blood. These receptors came from a woman aged 70-85 years in a cohort sampled during active COVID-19.

In DNA form, the CDR3 reads TGTGCCAGCAGTTTCGACTCTAGTTCAAATGAGCAGTTCTTC. It is translated as CASSFDSSSNEQFF. The chain has TRBV28 and TRBJ2-1; no definite D call. CDR1 MDHEN and CDR2 SYDVKM come from the germline V gene. The V and J ends lost 3 bases and 7 bases respectively, with 13 bases between them. The CDR3 spans 14 residues.

The chain carries TRBV5-1 and TRBJ2-7, with TRBD2 matching 8 bases. V trimming: 4 bases; J trimming: 0 bases; junction bases outside the gene matches: 3. The CDR3 length is 14 residues. Per the germline V gene, CDR1 is SGHRS and CDR2 is YFSETQ. Here the CDR3 reads CASSPTSDSYEQYF. The CDR3 DNA reads TGCGCCAGCAGCCCGACTAGCGACTCCTACGAGCAGTACTTC.

The chain recombines TRBV7-2 with TRBJ2-3, with no clear D. This CDR3 is 15 amino acids long. The germline gives CDR1 SGHTA, CDR2 FQGNSA. Trimming shortened V by 1 base and J by 4 bases, and 12 bases separated the two germline ends. In nucleotides, the CDR3 is TGTGCCAGCAGCTTAGGGCTAGGTTCTGCAGATACGCAGTATTTT. As protein: CASSLGLGSADTQYF.

J is TRBJ2-3 and V is TRBV6-6, with TRBD2 matching over 10 bases. V shed 0 bases, J shed 3 bases, and the junction held 3 bases outside the gene matches. CDR1 is MNHNY and CDR2 is SVGAGI in the germline V gene (reference sequence). This CDR3 region has 16 residues. The CDR3 nucleotides are TGTGCCAGCAGTTACTCGATAGCGGGAGGAACAGATACGCAGTATTTT. Encoded protein: CASSYSIAGGTDTQYF.

The J gene is TRBJ1-5, the V gene TRBV3-1 (or the pseudogene TRBV3-2); D uncertain. CDR1 is LGHDT, CDR2 YNNKEL, per germline (reference sequence). CDR3 length equals 16 residues. The V gene lost 1 base and the J gene lost 0 bases, with 10 bases spanning the gap. The CDR3 region is CASSQGELYSNQPQHF. The CDR3 DNA follows: TGTGCCAGCAGCCAAGGGGAGCTATATAGCAATCAGCCCCAGCATTTT.

This chain uses TRBV7-2 with TRBJ2-1, with 12 bases lining up with TRBD1. V was pared by 2 bases and J by 7 bases, with 6 bases of the junction left unmatched. CDR1 SGHTA and CDR2 FQGNSA come from the germline V gene. The CDR3 consists of 16 residues. Here the CDR3 reads CASSLWGTGGKNEQFF. Written as DNA, the CDR3 is TGTGCCAGCAGCTTATGGGGGACAGGGGGCAAGAATGAGCAGTTCTTC.

The rearrangement joins TRBV7-3 to TRBJ2-5; TRBD2 aligns across 8 bases. There are 12 residues in the CDR3. From germline, CDR1 is SGHTA and CDR2 FQGTGA. With V trimmed by 4 bases and J by 7 bases, 2 bases remained unmatched. The CDR3 region is CASSSAGGTQYF. Here the CDR3 DNA reads TGTGCCAGCAGCTCTGCGGGGGGGACCCAGTACTTC.

The chain links TRBV27 to TRBJ2-7; 8 bases fit TRBD1. Germline V gives CDR1 MNHEY, CDR2 SMNVEV (reference sequence). This CDR3 spans 14 amino acids. With V trimmed by 6 bases and J by 9 bases, 13 bases remained unmatched. The CDR3 reads CASRTGQGFLGQYF. CDR3 sequence (DNA): TGTGCCAGCAGAACCGGACAGGGTTTTCTTGGGCAGTACTTC.

The chain recombines TRBV7-6 with TRBJ2-7; possible D gene TRBD2, 5 bases. V lost 5 bases, J lost 0 bases, and 8 bases lay in between. CDR3 size: 13 residues. Germline V gene sequence: CDR1 SGHVS, CDR2 FNYEAQ. CDR3 region: CASSDTSSYEQYF. CDR3 DNA: TGTGCCAGCAGCGACACTAGCTCCTACGAGCAGTACTTC.

The chain recombines TRBV10-1 with TRBJ2-7; D perhaps matches TRBD2 (6 bases). Germline V gene data show CDR1 as WNHNN and CDR2 as SYGVQD (reference sequence). The CDR3 totals 18 residues. V lost 6 bases and J lost 1, with 25 bases in between. The CDR3 loop reads CASSEGAGEAVFSYEQYF. In nucleotides, the CDR3 is TGCGCCAGCAGCGAAGGGGCCGGGGAGGCAGTTTTTTCCTACGAGCAGTACTTC.

Ten or more counts support this clone. The rearrangement joins TRBV5-1 to TRBJ1-6, with a tentative D call TRBD1 (6 bases). The CDR3 is made up of 13 amino acids. The germline V gene has CDR1 SGHRS and CDR2 YFSETQ. V shed 4 bases and J shed 9 bases, with 11 bases lying between them. CDR3 bases: TGCGCCAGCAGCGAACTACAGGGTTCACCCCTCCACTTT. Translated, it gives CASSELQGSPLHF.

The chain combines TRBV5-8 with TRBJ2-1; D remains unclear. V was pared by 0 bases and J by 6 bases, with 10 bases between. CDR1 SGHTS and CDR2 YDEGEE come from the germline V gene. The CDR3 length is 14 residues. CDR3 sequence reads: CASSLGPRSNEQFF. The CDR3 nucleotides read TGTGCCAGCAGCTTGGGGCCTAGGTCCAATGAGCAGTTCTTC.

This clone has only a few counts. This chain joins TRBV27 and TRBJ2-7; 8 bases fit TRBD1. Germline assignment: CDR1 MNHEY and CDR2 SMNVEV (reference sequence). The CDR3 is 17 residues long. V lost 3 bases, J lost 6 bases, and 16 bases stayed unmatched. The DNA for the CDR3 is TGTGCCAGCAGTTTTAAGTGGCCGCCCAGGGGGCTAGGCGAGCAGTACTTC. Translating gives CASSFKWPPRGLGEQYF.

A few counts support this clone. V gene TRBV7-3 combines with J gene TRBJ2-7, with a tentative D call TRBD1 (6 bases). V shed 3 bases and J shed 6 bases, with 12 bases lying between them. This CDR3 is built from 13 residues. Germline V gene sequence: CDR1 SGHTA, CDR2 FQGTGA. CDR3 loop: CASSLTGRGEQYF. The CDR3 coding sequence is TGTGCCAGCAGCTTGACAGGCCGAGGCGAGCAGTACTTC.

The V call is TRBV5-1, the J call TRBJ2-5; 8 bases agree with TRBD1. Trimming at V came to 4 bases and at J to 1 base, leaving 6 bases not matched to a gene. Germline V gene sequence: CDR1 SGHRS, CDR2 YFSETQ. The CDR3 runs to 15 residues. CDR3 residues: CASSPAGGFQETQYF. DNA for the CDR3: TGCGCCAGCAGCCCGGCAGGGGGCTTCCAAGAGACCCAGTACTTC.

The CDR3 nucleotides read TGTGCCAGCAGCGGAAGGGGGCCCCCTCAAGAGACCCAGTACTTC. Translated: CASSGRGPPQETQYF. The chain employs TRBV9 and TRBJ2-5, with 7 positions matching TRBD1. The CDR3 is made up of 15 amino acids. V lost 3 bases to trimming and J lost 2 bases; unmatched junction nucleotides: 7. Germline V gene sequence: CDR1 SGDLS, CDR2 YYNGEE.

Only one count was recorded for this clone. This chain uses TRBV11-3 with TRBJ2-1; 10 bases are shared with TRBD2. CDR3 size: 14 residues. Germline V gene data show CDR1 as SGHNT and CDR2 as YENEEA. Trimming took 1 base from V and 9 from J; bases not matched to a gene: 3. The CDR3 DNA follows: TGTGCCAGCAGCTTAGTGGCTAGCGGGGGTGAGCAGTTCTTC. Encoded protein: CASSLVASGGEQFF. Combining the CDR3 with reference TRBV11-3 and TRBJ2-1 gives the whole variable domain EAGVVQSPRYKIIEKKQPVAFWCNPISGHNTLYWYLQNLGQGPELLIRYENEEAVDDSQLPKDRFSAERLKGVDSTLKIQPAELGDSAVYLCASSLVASGGEQFFGPGTRLTVL.

The chain carries TRBV5-1 and TRBJ2-3, with D unresolved. Germline V lookup: CDR1 SGHRS, CDR2 YFSETQ. V was cut by 3 bases and J by 4 bases, with 9 bases left in between. The length of the CDR3 is 13 residues. The CDR3 DNA reads as TGCGCCAGCAGCTCGCGGTTATCAGATACGCAGTATTTT. Its translation is CASSSRLSDTQYF.

The genes are TRBV7-2 and TRBJ2-5; 11 bases fit TRBD2. The CDR3 covers 14 residues. Germline trimming cut 5 bases from V and 2 bases from J; bases unmatched to any gene: 1. Germline CDR1 and CDR2: SGHTA and FQGNSA. The CDR3 DNA is TGTGCCAGCAGCGGGACTAGCGGACAAGAGACCCAGTACTTC. It encodes CASSGTSGQETQYF.

The chain recombines TRBV10-3 with TRBJ1-1; weak D call: TRBD1 (5 bases). Germline V gene sequence: CDR1 ENHRY, CDR2 SYGVKD. This CDR3 spans 15 amino acids. Trimming cost V 8 bases and J 0 bases, with 16 bases left between them. The CDR3 reads CAIGGRGGVNTEAFF. The CDR3 DNA follows: TGTGCCATCGGCGGTCGGGGCGGGGTGAACACTGAAGCTTTCTTT.